Listed here are 17 T cell receptor beta chains from one sample, sequenced in a study of technical replicates of blood from a few donors. Clones were sequenced by immunoSEQ multiplex PCR, and TCRdb holds only the in-frame ones, with some missing. Seen here are 55,000 to 80,000 clones, around nine tenths observed once, and the top ten hold around 4.9%. Sequencing was done on a sample of PBMCs. Receptors were obtained from a human donor in good health. Some clones in this sample may be carry-over from other donors' samples.

The chain couples TRBV10-3 to TRBJ2-1, with 7 bases matching TRBD2. J gave up 1 base and V 5 bases, and 5 bases lay outside the gene matches. Germline V gives CDR1 ENHRY, CDR2 SYGVKD. The CDR3 covers 15 residues. The DNA for the CDR3 is TGTGCCATCAGTATAAGGGAGGGTTCCTACAATGAGCAGTTCTTC. It codes for CAISIREGSYNEQFF.

The chain is built from TRBV6-5 and TRBJ2-1, with 7 bases that match TRBD1. Germline V gene lookup returns CDR1 MNHEY and CDR2 SVGAGI. This CDR3 contains 15 residues. The trim removed 7 bases at V and 3 bases at J, leaving 9 bases unmatched. In DNA, the CDR3 is TGTGCCAGCACTCCAGGGGGTGCTGGCTACAATGAGCAGTTCTTC. Amino acids: CASTPGGAGYNEQFF.

The chain carries TRBV11-1 and TRBJ2-1; 7 bases agree with TRBD2. The CDR3 contains 16 residues. The V gene end was trimmed by 5 bases and the J gene end by 9 bases; junction bases not matched to a gene: 16. Germline V lookup: CDR1 SGHAT, CDR2 FQDESV (reference sequence). For the CDR3, the DNA is TGTGCCAGCAGCCACAACTGGGACTACACGACTGGTGAGCAGTTCTTC. This sequence encodes CASSHNWDYTTGEQFF.

The chain combines TRBV7-6 with TRBJ2-1; D is possibly TRBD2 (6 bases). Trimming shortened V by 7 bases and J by 2 bases, and 15 bases separated the two germline ends. The CDR3 sequence is 15 residues long. Germline CDR1 and CDR2: SGHVS and FNYEAQ. The CDR3 reads CASTPSGRPYNEQFF. The CDR3 coding sequence is TGTGCCAGCACCCCCAGCGGGCGACCCTACAATGAGCAGTTCTTC.

The rearrangement uses TRBV7-2 and TRBJ2-1; 8 bases fit TRBD2. This CDR3 spans 15 amino acids. Trimming removed 3 bases from V and 6 bases from J; junction bases left unmatched: 7. CDR1 SGHTA and CDR2 FQGNSA come from the germline V gene. The CDR3 loop reads CASSFLAGRGNEQFF. CDR3 bases: TGTGCCAGCAGCTTCCTAGCGGGTCGGGGCAATGAGCAGTTCTTC.

This clone was recorded once. An end of the junction does not agree with germline; a read error may underlie this. The chain recombines TRBV2 with TRBJ1-1, with no clear D. Germline V CDR1 and CDR2: SNHLY, FYNNEI. This CDR3 is built from 15 residues. CDR3 DNA sequence: TGTGCCAGCACCTCTTCGGCGAAGCTGAACAGTGAAGCTTTCTTT. This sequence encodes CASTSSAKLNSEAFF.

This clone appeared a few times. This chain uses TRBV6-1 with TRBJ1-1; unclear D gene. Germline CDR1 reads MNHNS; CDR2 reads SASEGT. The CDR3 has 12 amino acids. Trimming shortened V by 4 bases and J by 10 bases, and 13 bases separated the two germline ends. This CDR3 reads CASSVGLGGAFF. The CDR3 bases are TGTGCCAGCAGTGTAGGACTCGGCGGAGCTTTCTTT.

V gene TRBV6-5 combines with J gene TRBJ2-1; 10 bases map to TRBD2. Germline CDR1 reads MNHEY; CDR2 reads SVGAGI. Germline trimming cut 4 bases from V and 8 bases from J; bases unmatched to any gene: 8. The CDR3 is made up of 15 amino acids. The CDR3, as DNA: TGTGCCAGCAGTTCCTCTAGCGGGGGAGTCGATGAGCAGTTCTTC. Translated, it gives CASSSSSGGVDEQFF.

V usage is TRBV7-2 and J usage is TRBJ2-1; TRBD2 is a possible D gene (6 bases). The CDR3 loop spans 15 amino acids. V was pared by 0 bases and J by 5 bases, with 11 bases between. Germline-derived CDR1 and CDR2 are SGHTA and FQGNSA. CDR3 DNA: TGTGCCAGCAGCTTAGCGCAGAGCGGGCACAATGAGCAGTTCTTC. The encoded protein is CASSLAQSGHNEQFF.

The V gene is TRBV11-2, the J gene TRBJ2-5; 13 positions agree with TRBD2. V dropped 5 bases and J dropped 2; count of bases not matched to a gene: 2. This CDR3 contains 15 residues. Germline V gene sequence: CDR1 SGHAT, CDR2 FQNNGV. The CDR3 DNA is TGTGCCAGCAGCAAACTAGCGGGGGGGCAAGAGACCCAGTACTTC. This translates into CASSKLAGGQETQYF.

J is TRBJ1-2 and V is TRBV4-2; D may be TRBD1 (5 bases). This CDR3 is built from 16 residues. Germline V gives CDR1 LGHNA, CDR2 YNFKEQ. Trimming stripped 3 bases from V and 4 bases from J, with 18 bases between. The chain's CDR3 is CASSQTAESGGYGYTF. CDR3 nucleotide sequence: TGTGCCAGCAGCCAGACGGCAGAGTCGGGGGGCTATGGCTACACCTTC.

The chain employs TRBV10-3 and TRBJ2-1; TRBD2 agrees at 7 bases. This CDR3 comprises 16 residues. Looked up from germline, CDR1 is ENHRY and CDR2 is SYGVKD. V was pared by 4 bases and J by 3 bases, with 9 bases of the junction left unmatched. In DNA, the CDR3 is TGTGCCATCAGTGGGGAAGCTAGCGGAAACTACAATGAGCAGTTCTTC. This codes for CAISGEASGNYNEQFF.

V is TRBV11-1 and J is TRBJ2-1, with 7 bases identical to TRBD1. J was trimmed by 0 bases and V by 4 bases; bases with no gene match: 9. This CDR3 comprises 17 residues. Germline values: CDR1 SGHAT, CDR2 FQDESV (reference sequence). The CDR3 loop reads CASSSRDRKFSYNEQFF. As DNA, the CDR3 is TGTGCCAGCAGCTCTCGGGACAGAAAATTCTCCTACAATGAGCAGTTCTTC.

The chain uses TRBV30 and TRBJ1-2, with a weak D call TRBD1 (6 bases). The CDR3 spans 15 residues. Germline V gene lookup returns CDR1 GTSNPN and CDR2 SVGIG (reference sequence). The V end lost 0 bases, the J end lost 4 bases, and 15 bases lay between the germline ends. The CDR3 DNA follows: TGTGCCTGGAGTGTGAAACGGACAGATTCCTATGGCTACACCTTC. Residues: CAWSVKRTDSYGYTF.

The rearrangement links TRBV6-5 to TRBJ1-5, with D possibly being TRBD1 (5 bases). Trimming pared 0 bases from V and 0 bases from J, leaving 6 bases between. CDR1 is MNHEY, CDR2 SVGAGI, per germline. This CDR3 comprises 15 residues. CDR3: CASSYSGDSNQPQHF. CDR3 sequence (DNA): TGTGCCAGCAGTTACTCAGGGGATAGCAATCAGCCCCAGCATTTT.

The rearrangement links TRBV7-7 to TRBJ2-5; D might be TRBD1 (5 bases). The CDR3 is 15 residues long. Trimming took off 5 bases at V and 5 bases at J, with 18 bases between the two ends. In germline, CDR1 is SSHAT, CDR2 FNYEAQ (reference sequence). In nucleotides, the CDR3 is TGTGCCAGCAGCGCTTATGTGGGGCTACAGGAGACCCAGTACTTC. Translated: CASSAYVGLQETQYF.

The chain uses TRBV5-1 and TRBJ2-5, with 9 bases lining up with TRBD2. V shed 7 bases and J 4 bases; nucleotides not matched to a gene: 11. The CDR3 has 15 residues. From germline, CDR1 is SGHRS and CDR2 YFSETQ. CDR3 protein: CASGSGGRARETQYF. In DNA form, the CDR3 reads TGCGCCAGCGGTTCGGGCGGGAGGGCCAGAGAGACCCAGTACTTC.